Listed below are T cell receptor beta chains from one sample, sequenced in a study of T cells expressing NK-cell markers. TCRdb processed the 5' RACE reads again and assigns one entry to each CDR3 protein, with no DNA. The sample is made up of about 380,000 distinct CDR3 sequences, and the top ten hold around 5.2% of it. Specimen: blood T cells: a sorted CD56 or NKG2C T cell subset, CD4+ or CD8+ T cells, or bulk PBMC T cells (not recorded which). The source is a man aged 18-69 years in good health. Both conserved end residues are part of each CDR3. The order of the fields is J gene, V gene, CDR3 protein.

J gene: TRBJ2-2; V gene: TRBV6-1; CDR3 protein: CASRKFGGGANTGELFF
J gene: TRBJ1-5; V gene: TRBV21-1; CDR3 protein: CASSMGGQGSNQPQHF
J gene: TRBJ2-1; V gene: TRBV2; CDR3 protein: CASIMVPRTFSSYNEQFF
J gene: TRBJ2-7; V gene: TRBV18; CDR3 protein: CASSPDGRTADEQYF
J gene: TRBJ1-4; V gene: TRBV6-1; CDR3 protein: CASSPWDPTSNEKLFF
J gene: TRBJ2-1; V gene: TRBV14; CDR3 protein: CASSQDPDRGSYNEQFF
J gene: TRBJ2-5; V gene: TRBV5-1; CDR3 protein: CASSWTSGGLQETQYF
J gene: TRBJ1-5; V gene: TRBV3-1; CDR3 protein: CASSQAPWGNQPQHF
J gene: TRBJ2-1; V gene: TRBV25-1; CDR3 protein: CASSGATRNSQFF
J gene: TRBJ1-2; V gene: TRBV7-2; CDR3 protein: CASSLDTGTGRPYTF
J gene: TRBJ2-7; V gene: TRBV30; CDR3 protein: CAWGTGQGEYEQYF
J gene: TRBJ2-1; V gene: TRBV7-2; CDR3 protein: CASSSQAGVSLNEQFF
J gene: TRBJ1-1; V gene: TRBV5-1; CDR3 protein: CASSSRGNLAEGTEAFF
J gene: TRBJ2-5; V gene: TRBV5-1; CDR3 protein: CASSFGTLGSSVAETQYF
J gene: TRBJ2-7; V gene: TRBV19; CDR3 protein: CASSHLDGSSYEQYF
J gene: TRBJ2-1; V gene: TRBV20-1; CDR3 protein: CSAQRGLAGVIRQFF
J gene: TRBJ2-1; V gene: TRBV20-1; CDR3 protein: CSARSLQGAGNEQFF
J gene: TRBJ2-1; V gene: TRBV19; CDR3 protein: CASSIGQGPYNEQFF
J gene: TRBJ2-1; V gene: TRBV6-5; CDR3 protein: CASSSLVQGAYNEQFF
J gene: TRBJ2-7; V gene: TRBV2; CDR3 protein: CASFRSPWRSYEQYF